This T cell receptor (beta chain) derives from a study of identical twins. This CDR3 is 13 amino acids long. The germline CDR1 and CDR2 sequences are SNHLY and FYNNEI. The germline V and J ends were trimmed by 7 bases and 6 bases, with 12 bases remaining between them. TCRdb called the 5' RACE reads again in MiXCR, with one record for every CDR3 protein. The table lists about 790,000 distinct CDR3 sequences, 15% to 20% of them singletons. The same sample was also used in a study of T cells expressing NK-cell markers. That source reports: It was from sorted CD3+CD56+NKG2C+, CD3+CD56+NKG2C- and CD3+CD56-NKG2C+ T cells that TCR beta repertoires came. Dominant NKG2C+ clonotypes accounted for 1.0-7.0% of CD8+ T cells in 5 to 7 donors.

Sequencing input: PBMCs. The receptor comes from a woman aged 18 to 35 in good health. The chain joins TRBV2 to TRBJ2-2; D gene unclear. As DNA, the CDR3 is TGTGCCAGCACCAAGGAATGGGCCGGGGAGCTGTTTTTT. Its translation: CASTKEWAGELFF.